The 12 T cell receptor beta chains in this list originate from one sample, sequenced in a study of regulatory T cells in long-lasting Graves disease listed by TCRdb under 2021. The time point label on this specimen signifies: newly diagnosed GD, antithyroid drugs for less than 3 months. For both TCR sequencing and RNA sequencing, RNA was extracted from PBMCs using TRIzol. Library method: multiplex PCR. Data came from an Illumina HiSeq 4000. To build TCR beta libraries, CDR3 regions were amplified by Arm-PCR using iRepertoire HTBI primers. Using fastp at Q25 and MiXCR, TCRdb reprocessed the public reads and kept productive beta chains. Entries are consolidated by CDR3 protein sequence, retaining the most common genes and DNA. This sample lists over 500,000 distinct CDR3 sequences; 15% to 20% were detected once. Around a sixth of the sample lies in the top ten. These data are also associated with another study on T cells in Graves' hyperthyroidism and ophthalmopathy.

Sequenced material: peripheral blood mononuclear cells (PBMCs), taken at new diagnosis, from a patient treated with antithyroid drugs. The receptors stem from a young woman with Graves disease. Donor details come from another sample of the same person, matched by shared clones.

The chain has TRBV5-6 and TRBJ1-5; D unclear. CDR1 and CDR2 from the germline V gene are SGHDT and YYEEEE. This CDR3 is built from 15 residues. The V and J ends lost 1 base and 6 bases respectively, with 14 bases between them. The DNA of the CDR3 is TGTGCCAGCAGCTTGAGACCGGGTTCTACTCAGCCCCAGCATTTT. Translated: CASSLRPGSTQPQHF.

The rearrangement uses TRBV7-9 and TRBJ2-4, with TRBD2 identical over 7 bases. Germline values: CDR1 SEHNR, CDR2 FQNEAQ (reference sequence). The CDR3 contains 18 residues. Germline trimming cut 5 bases from V and 8 bases from J; bases unmatched to any gene: 21. The CDR3 protein is CASSPKAGRGRTTDIQYF. CDR3 DNA sequence: TGTGCCAGCAGCCCTAAAGCGGGACGGGGCCGTACTACGGACATTCAGTACTTC.

In its sample, this clonotype was seen many times. The chain employs TRBV19 and TRBJ2-1; perhaps TRBD2 as D (6 bases). V lost 2 bases and J lost 7, with 12 bases in between. The CDR3 is made up of 14 amino acids. Germline V gives CDR1 LNHDA, CDR2 SQIVND (reference sequence). CDR3 in amino acids: CASSIIGGMNEQFF. The CDR3 nucleotides are TGTGCCAGTAGTATAATAGGAGGGATGAATGAGCAGTTCTTC. The variable domain in full, with the rest retrieved from reference TRBV19 and TRBJ2-1, is DGGITQSPKYLFRKEGQNVTLSCEQNLNHDAMYWYRQDPGQGLRLIYYSQIVNDFQKGDIAEGYSVSREKKESFPLTVTSAQKNPTAFYLCASSIIGGMNEQFFGPGTRLTVL.

This clonotype was counted only a few times. The V gene is TRBV5-1, the J gene TRBJ2-3; possibly TRBD2 for D (5 bases). The germline V and J ends were trimmed by 1 base and 6 bases, with 12 bases remaining between them. The CDR3 spans 14 residues. Germline CDR1 and CDR2: SGHRS and YFSETQ. The CDR3 coding sequence is TGCGCCAGCAGCTTGATGGGAGTTGCGGATACGCAGTATTTT. Translation: CASSLMGVADTQYF. Supplemented by reference TRBV5-1 and TRBJ2-3, the full variable domain reads KAGVTQTPRYLIKTRGQQVTLSCSPISGHRSVSWYQQTPGQGLQFLFEYFSETQRNKGNFPGRFSGRQFSNSRSEMNVSTLELGDSALYLCASSLMGVADTQYFGPGTRLTVL.

This clonotype was found once. The gene calls are TRBV19 and TRBJ1-5; TRBD1 might be the D (6 bases). Germline values: CDR1 LNHDA, CDR2 SQIVND (reference sequence). The CDR3 is 16 residues long. Trimming cost V 2 bases and J 2 bases, with 13 bases left between them. This CDR3 reads CASSINLAGGNQPQHF. The CDR3 DNA sequence: TGTGCCAGTAGTATAAATCTGGCAGGGGGCAATCAGCCCCAGCATTTT.

This clonotype was seen repeatedly, ten times or more. The V call is TRBV12-3 or TRBV12-4, the J call TRBJ1-2; D perhaps matches TRBD1 (5 bases). This CDR3 comprises 13 residues. V lost 2 bases and J lost 4, with 8 bases in between. The CDR3, as DNA: TGTGCCAGCAGTTTACGCAGGGCCTATGGCTACACCTTC. Its protein is CASSLRRAYGYTF.

As concerns this clonotype: A junction end diverges from the germline sequence, so it may reflect a read error. This chain joins TRBV24-1 and TRBJ2-2, with a possible D match to TRBD2 (6 bases). Looked up from germline, CDR1 is KGHDR and CDR2 is SFDVKD. The CDR3 extends over 13 amino acids. This CDR3 is CATRREATGELVF. CDR3 coding DNA: TGTGCCACCAGGAGGGAGGCGACCGGGGAGCTGGTTTTT.

This clonotype came up a few times. The rearrangement joins TRBV7-3 to TRBJ2-7, with 7 bases fitting TRBD1. CDR1 and CDR2 from the germline V gene are SGHTA and FQGTGA. With V trimmed by 1 base and J by 2 bases, 11 bases remained unmatched. This CDR3 is 17 amino acids long. The CDR3 sequence is CASSLRGLQGITYEQYF. CDR3 DNA sequence: TGTGCCAGCAGCTTAAGAGGGCTACAGGGGATAACCTACGAGCAGTACTTC.

This clonotype was observed many times. J is TRBJ2-7 and V is TRBV18; the D gene is possibly TRBD1 (5 bases). This CDR3 is 14 amino acids long. V was shortened by 4 bases and J by 6 bases, with 16 bases between the two germline ends. Germline CDR1 is KGHSH and CDR2 is LQKENI. Here the CDR3 reads CASSQGPGDSEQYF. The CDR3, as DNA: TGTGCCAGCTCACAGGGGCCCGGCGACTCCGAGCAGTACTTC.

This clonotype was seen repeatedly, ten times or more. The genes are TRBV12-3 or TRBV12-4 and TRBJ2-3; 11 bases are shared with TRBD2. The CDR3 contains 15 residues. The trim removed 9 bases at V and 6 bases at J, leaving 11 bases unmatched. The CDR3 bases are TGTGCCAGTAGGTTCGCACTAGCGGGAGTGGATACGCAGTATTTT. This translates into CASRFALAGVDTQYF.

This clonotype was picked up many times. The chain joins TRBV29-1 to TRBJ2-3; TRBD2 is a possible D gene (6 bases). Trimming took 7 bases from V and 5 from J, leaving 16 bases between them. Per germline, CDR1 SQVTM and CDR2 ANQGSEA. This CDR3 has 13 residues. CDR3 DNA: TGCAGCGCGAGGAGGGGATCCGGAGATACGCAGTATTTT. Its protein product is CSARRGSGDTQYF.

As for this clonotype: This clone may be a read error of a much larger clone one base away. This chain joins TRBV28 and TRBJ2-7; 7 nucleotides line up with TRBD2. The CDR3 is 14 residues long. Germline-derived CDR1 and CDR2 are MDHEN and SYDVKM. The V segment lost 3 bases and the J segment 6 bases; nucleotides outside the gene matches: 8. For the CDR3, the DNA is TGTGCCAGCAGTTTCTCCGGGGGGAAAAGCGAGCAGTACTTC. Protein: CASSFSGGKSEQYF.